This entry features one T cell receptor beta chain sequence. Per the germline V gene, CDR1 is SGDLS and CDR2 is YYNGEE. V lost 6 bases and J lost 4; bases outside the gene matches: 7. The CDR3 spans 15 residues. This entry comes from a study of T cell changes during pregnancy in multiple sclerosis. TCRdb's copy holds only in-frame clones and misses some; the assay was immunoSEQ multiplex PCR. The profile shows about 32,000 clones, roughly 89% of them singletons. The rearrangement links TRBV9 to TRBJ2-2; 9 bases map to TRBD2. This receptor was identified in a female donor with multiple sclerosis, enrolled in a pregnancy study. Sequenced material: CD8+ T cells from peripheral blood mononuclear cells, taken in the first trimester of pregnancy. CDR3 protein: CASTHSGSGTGELFF. The CDR3 DNA follows: TGTGCCAGCACGCATAGCGGGAGTGGCACCGGGGAGCTGTTTTTT.